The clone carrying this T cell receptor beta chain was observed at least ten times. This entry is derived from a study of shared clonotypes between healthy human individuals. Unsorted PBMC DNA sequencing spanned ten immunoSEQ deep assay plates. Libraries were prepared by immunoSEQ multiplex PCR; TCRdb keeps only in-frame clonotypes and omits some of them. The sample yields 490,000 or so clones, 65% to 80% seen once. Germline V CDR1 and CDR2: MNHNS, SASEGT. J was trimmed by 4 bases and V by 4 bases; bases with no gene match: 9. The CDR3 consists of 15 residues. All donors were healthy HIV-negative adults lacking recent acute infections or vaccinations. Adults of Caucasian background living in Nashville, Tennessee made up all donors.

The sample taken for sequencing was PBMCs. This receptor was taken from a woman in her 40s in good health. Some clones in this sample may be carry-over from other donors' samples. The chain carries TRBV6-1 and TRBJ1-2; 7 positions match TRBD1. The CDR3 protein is CASSVGLQGTYGYTF. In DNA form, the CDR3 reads TGTGCCAGCAGTGTAGGCCTACAGGGGACCTATGGCTACACCTTC.